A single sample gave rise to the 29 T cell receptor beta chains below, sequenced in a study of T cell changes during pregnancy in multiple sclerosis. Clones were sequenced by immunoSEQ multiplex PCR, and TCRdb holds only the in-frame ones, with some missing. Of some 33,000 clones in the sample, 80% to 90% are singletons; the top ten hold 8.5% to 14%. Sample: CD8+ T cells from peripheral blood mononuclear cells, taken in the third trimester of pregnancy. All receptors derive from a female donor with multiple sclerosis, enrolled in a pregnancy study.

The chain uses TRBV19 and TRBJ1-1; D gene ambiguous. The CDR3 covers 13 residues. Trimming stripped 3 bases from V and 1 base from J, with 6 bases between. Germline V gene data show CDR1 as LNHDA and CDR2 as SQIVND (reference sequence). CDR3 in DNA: TGTGCCAGTAGTATTTTCGGGAACACTGAAGCTTTCTTT. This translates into CASSIFGNTEAFF.

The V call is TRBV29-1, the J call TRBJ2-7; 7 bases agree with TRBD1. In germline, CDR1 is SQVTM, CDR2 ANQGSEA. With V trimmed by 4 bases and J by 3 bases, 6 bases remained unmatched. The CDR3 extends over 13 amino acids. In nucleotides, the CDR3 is TGCAGCGTTGTACTTGCAGGGGGCTACGAGCAGTACTTC. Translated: CSVVLAGGYEQYF.

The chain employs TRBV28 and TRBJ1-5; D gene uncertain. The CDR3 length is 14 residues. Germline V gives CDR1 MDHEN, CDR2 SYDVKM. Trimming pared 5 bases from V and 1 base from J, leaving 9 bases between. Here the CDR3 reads CASSPSRSNQPQHF. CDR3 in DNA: TGTGCCAGCAGTCCCTCGAGGAGCAATCAGCCCCAGCATTTT.

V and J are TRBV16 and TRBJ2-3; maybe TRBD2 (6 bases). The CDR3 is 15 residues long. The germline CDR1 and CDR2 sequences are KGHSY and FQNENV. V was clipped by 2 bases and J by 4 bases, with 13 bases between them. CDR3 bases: TGTGCCAGCAGCCAAATGGACGGGGGTGCAGATACGCAGTATTTT. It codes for CASSQMDGGADTQYF.

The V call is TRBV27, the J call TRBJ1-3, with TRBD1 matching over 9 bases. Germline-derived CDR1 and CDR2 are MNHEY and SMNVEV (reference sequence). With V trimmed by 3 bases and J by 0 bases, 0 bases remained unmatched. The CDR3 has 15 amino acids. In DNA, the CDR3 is TGTGCCAGCAGTTTGGGACAGGGCTCTGGAAACACCATATATTTT. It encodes CASSLGQGSGNTIYF.

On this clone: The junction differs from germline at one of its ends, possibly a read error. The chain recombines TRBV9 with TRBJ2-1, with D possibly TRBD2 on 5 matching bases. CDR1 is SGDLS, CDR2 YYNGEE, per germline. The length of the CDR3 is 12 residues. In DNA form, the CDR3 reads TGTGCCAGCAGCGCCCCTCCGGGAACAATGCTCTTC. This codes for CASSAPPGTMLF. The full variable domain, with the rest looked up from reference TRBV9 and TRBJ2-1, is DSGVTQTPKHLITATGQRVTLRCSPRSGDLSVYWYQQSLDQGLQFLIQYYNGEERAKGNILERFSAQQFPDLHSELNLSSLELGDSALYFCASSAPPGTMLFGPGTRLTVL.

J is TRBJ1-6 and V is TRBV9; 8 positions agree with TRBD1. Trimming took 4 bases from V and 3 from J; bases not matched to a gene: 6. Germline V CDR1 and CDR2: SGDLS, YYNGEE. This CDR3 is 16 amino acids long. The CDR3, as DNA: TGTGCCAGCAGCCCTGGACAGGGAGGCTATAATTCACCCCTCCACTTT. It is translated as CASSPGQGGYNSPLHF.

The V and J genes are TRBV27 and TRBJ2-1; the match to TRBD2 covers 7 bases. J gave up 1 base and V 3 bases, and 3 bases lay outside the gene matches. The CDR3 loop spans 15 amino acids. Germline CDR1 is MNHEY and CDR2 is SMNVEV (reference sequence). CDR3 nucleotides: TGTGCCAGCAGTTTTTCTAGCGGTTCCTACAATGAGCAGTTCTTC. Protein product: CASSFSSGSYNEQFF.

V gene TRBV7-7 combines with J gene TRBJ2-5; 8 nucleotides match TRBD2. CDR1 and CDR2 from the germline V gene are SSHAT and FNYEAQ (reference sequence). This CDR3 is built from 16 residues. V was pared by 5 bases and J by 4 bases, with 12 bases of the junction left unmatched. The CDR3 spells CASSIIGGGSPETQYF. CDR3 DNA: TGTGCCAGCAGCATAATCGGGGGGGGCAGCCCAGAGACCCAGTACTTC. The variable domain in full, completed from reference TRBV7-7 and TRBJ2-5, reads GAGVSQSPRYKVTKRGQDVTLRCDPISSHATLYWYQQALGQGPEFLTYFNYEAQPDKSGLPSDRFSAERPEGSISTLTIQRTEQRDSAMYRCASSIIGGGSPETQYFGPGTRLLVL.

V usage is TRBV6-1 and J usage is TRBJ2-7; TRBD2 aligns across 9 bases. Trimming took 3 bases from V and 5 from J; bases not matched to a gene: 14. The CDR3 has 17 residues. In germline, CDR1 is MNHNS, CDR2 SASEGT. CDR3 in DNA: TGTGCCAGCAGTGACGGGATAGCGGGGGTCTCTAGAGACGAGCAGTACTTC. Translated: CASSDGIAGVSRDEQYF.

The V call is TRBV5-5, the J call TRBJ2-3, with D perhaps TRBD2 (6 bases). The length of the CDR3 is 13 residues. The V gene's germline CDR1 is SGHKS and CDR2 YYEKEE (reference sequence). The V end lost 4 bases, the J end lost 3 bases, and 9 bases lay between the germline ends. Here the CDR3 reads CASSGGVTDTQYF. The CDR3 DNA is TGTGCCAGCAGCGGCGGGGTAACAGATACGCAGTATTTT.

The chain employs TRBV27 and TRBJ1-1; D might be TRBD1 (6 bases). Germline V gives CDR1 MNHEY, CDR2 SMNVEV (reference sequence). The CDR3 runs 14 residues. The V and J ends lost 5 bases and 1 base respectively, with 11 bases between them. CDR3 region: CASSVLGGNTEAFF. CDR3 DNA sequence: TGTGCCAGCAGTGTGTTAGGGGGGAACACTGAAGCTTTCTTT.

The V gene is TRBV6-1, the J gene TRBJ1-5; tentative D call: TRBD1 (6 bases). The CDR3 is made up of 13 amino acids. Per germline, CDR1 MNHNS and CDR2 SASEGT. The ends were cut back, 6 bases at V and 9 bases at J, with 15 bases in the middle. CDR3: CASRDSPELPQHF. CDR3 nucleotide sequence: TGTGCCAGCAGGGACAGTCCGGAATTGCCCCAGCATTTT.

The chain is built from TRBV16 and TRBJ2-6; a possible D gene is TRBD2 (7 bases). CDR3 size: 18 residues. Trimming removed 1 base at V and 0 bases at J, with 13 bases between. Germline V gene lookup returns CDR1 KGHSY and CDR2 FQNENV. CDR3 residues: CASSQFKRGASGANVLTF. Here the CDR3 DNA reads TGTGCCAGCAGCCAATTTAAACGGGGGGCCTCTGGGGCCAACGTCCTGACTTTC.

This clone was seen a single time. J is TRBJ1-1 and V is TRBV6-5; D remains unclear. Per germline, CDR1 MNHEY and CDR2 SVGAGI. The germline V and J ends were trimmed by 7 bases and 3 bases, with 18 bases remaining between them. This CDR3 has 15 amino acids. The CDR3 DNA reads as TGTGCCAGCACGCTTAGCCAAAGTATCGACACTGAAGCTTTCTTT. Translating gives CASTLSQSIDTEAFF.

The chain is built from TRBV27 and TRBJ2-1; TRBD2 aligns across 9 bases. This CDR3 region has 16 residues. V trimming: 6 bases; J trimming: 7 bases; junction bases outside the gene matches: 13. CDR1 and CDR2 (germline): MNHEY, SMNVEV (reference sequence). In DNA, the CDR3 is TGTGCCAGCAGCCTGCTGAGGCGGGAGGGGAAAAATGAGCAGTTCTTC. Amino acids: CASSLLRREGKNEQFF.

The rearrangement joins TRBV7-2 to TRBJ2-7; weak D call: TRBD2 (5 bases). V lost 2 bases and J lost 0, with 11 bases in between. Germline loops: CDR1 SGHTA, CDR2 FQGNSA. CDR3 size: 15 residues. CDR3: CASSLLAGRSYEQYF. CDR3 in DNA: TGTGCCAGCAGCTTACTCGCGGGCCGCTCCTACGAGCAGTACTTC.

In DNA form, the CDR3 reads TGTGCCAGCAGCGCTCTAGCGGAAACCTACAATGAGCAGTTCTTC. Its protein product is CASSALAETYNEQFF. The chain couples TRBV7-6 to TRBJ2-1; TRBD2 matches at 7 bases. There are 15 residues in the CDR3. Trimming at V came to 5 bases and at J to 2 bases, leaving 6 bases not matched to a gene. CDR1 and CDR2 (germline): SGHVS, FNYEAQ.

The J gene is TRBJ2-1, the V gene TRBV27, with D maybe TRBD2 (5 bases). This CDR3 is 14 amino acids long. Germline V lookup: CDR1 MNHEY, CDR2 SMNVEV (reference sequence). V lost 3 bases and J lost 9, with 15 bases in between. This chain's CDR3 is CASSFRADRGEQFF. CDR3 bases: TGTGCCAGCAGTTTTCGGGCTGATCGGGGTGAGCAGTTCTTC.

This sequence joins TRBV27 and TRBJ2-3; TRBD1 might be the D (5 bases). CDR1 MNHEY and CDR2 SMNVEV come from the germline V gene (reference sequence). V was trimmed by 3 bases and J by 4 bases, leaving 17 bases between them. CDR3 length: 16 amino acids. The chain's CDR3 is CASSFSFRVAPDTQYF. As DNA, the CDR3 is TGTGCCAGCAGTTTCTCTTTCAGGGTGGCCCCAGATACGCAGTATTTT.

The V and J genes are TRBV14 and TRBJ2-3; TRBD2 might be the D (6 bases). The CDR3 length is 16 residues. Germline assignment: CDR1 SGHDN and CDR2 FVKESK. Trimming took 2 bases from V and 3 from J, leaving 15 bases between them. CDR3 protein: CASSQYGGRVTDTQYF. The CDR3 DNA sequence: TGTGCCAGCAGCCAATACGGGGGAAGGGTGACAGATACGCAGTATTTT.

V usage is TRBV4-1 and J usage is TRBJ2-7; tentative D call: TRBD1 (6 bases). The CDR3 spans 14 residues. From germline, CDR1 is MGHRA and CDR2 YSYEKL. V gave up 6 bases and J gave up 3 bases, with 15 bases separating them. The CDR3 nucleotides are TGCGCCAGCAGTCAGACAGGCGGCCTCTACGAGCAGTACTTC. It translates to CASSQTGGLYEQYF.

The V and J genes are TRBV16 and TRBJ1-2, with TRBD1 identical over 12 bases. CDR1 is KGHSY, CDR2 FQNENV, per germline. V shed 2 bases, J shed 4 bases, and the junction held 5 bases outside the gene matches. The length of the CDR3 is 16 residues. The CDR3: CASSQGTGGGSYGYTF. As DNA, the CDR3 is TGTGCCAGCAGCCAAGGGACAGGGGGCGGATCCTATGGCTACACCTTC.

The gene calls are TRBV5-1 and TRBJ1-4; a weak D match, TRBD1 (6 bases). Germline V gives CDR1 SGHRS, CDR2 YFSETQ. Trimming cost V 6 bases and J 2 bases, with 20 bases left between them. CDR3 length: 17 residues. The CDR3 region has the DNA TGCGCCAGCATCCAGGGGAAGCGGAGGCCGACTAATGAAAAACTGTTTTTT. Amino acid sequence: CASIQGKRRPTNEKLFF. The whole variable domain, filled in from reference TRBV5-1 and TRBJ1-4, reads KAGVTQTPRYLIKTRGQQVTLSCSPISGHRSVSWYQQTPGQGLQFLFEYFSETQRNKGNFPGRFSGRQFSNSRSEMNVSTLELGDSALYLCASIQGKRRPTNEKLFFGSGTQLSVL.

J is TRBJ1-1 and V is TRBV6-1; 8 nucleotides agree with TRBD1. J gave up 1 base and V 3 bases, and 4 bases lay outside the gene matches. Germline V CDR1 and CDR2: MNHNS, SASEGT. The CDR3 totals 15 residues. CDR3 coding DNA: TGTGCCAGCAGTGACGCGGACAGGGAGAACACTGAAGCTTTCTTT. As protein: CASSDADRENTEAFF.

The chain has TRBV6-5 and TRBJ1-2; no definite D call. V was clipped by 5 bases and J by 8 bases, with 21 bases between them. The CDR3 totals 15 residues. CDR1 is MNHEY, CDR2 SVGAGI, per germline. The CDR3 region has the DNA TGTGCCAGCAGTACGGCCCCCCAGGATCCGTTGGGCTACACCTTC. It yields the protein CASSTAPQDPLGYTF.

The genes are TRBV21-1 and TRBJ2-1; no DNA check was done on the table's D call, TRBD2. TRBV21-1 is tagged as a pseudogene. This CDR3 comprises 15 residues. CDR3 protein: CASSASTGEGREQFF. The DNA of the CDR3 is TGTGCCAGCAGCGCCTCCACGGGGGAGGGGAGAGAGCAGTTCTTC.

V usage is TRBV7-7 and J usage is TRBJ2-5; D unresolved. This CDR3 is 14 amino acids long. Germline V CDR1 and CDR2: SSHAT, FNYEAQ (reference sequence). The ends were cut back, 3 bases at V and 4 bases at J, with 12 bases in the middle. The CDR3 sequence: CASSLARFTETQYF. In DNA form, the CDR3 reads TGTGCCAGCAGCTTGGCTCGCTTTACAGAGACCCAGTACTTC.

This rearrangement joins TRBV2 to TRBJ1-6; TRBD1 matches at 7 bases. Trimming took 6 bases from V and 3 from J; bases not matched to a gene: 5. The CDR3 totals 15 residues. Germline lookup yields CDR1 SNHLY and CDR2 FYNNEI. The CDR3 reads CASRGQLDYNSPLHF. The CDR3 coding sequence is TGTGCCAGCAGGGGACAGCTTGACTATAATTCACCCCTCCACTTT.